This TCR beta chain was obtained from a study of blood T cells in healthy people across ages. Per the germline V gene, CDR1 is LGHNA and CDR2 is YSLEER. Trimming removed 4 bases at V and 5 bases at J, with 17 bases between. CDR3 length: 15 amino acids. Notes on this clonotype: The antigen is unknown.

Total RNA amounts of at least 5 micrograms were extracted per sample. Overall study findings and caveats: It was not known whether donors were CMV positive (a possible confounder of expanded clonotype changes).

Using a J-beta primer mix together with a sample-barcoded 5' primer, a second PCR was run for about 6 to 12 cycles. A single record per CDR3 protein comes from TCRdb applying MiXCR to the 5' RACE reads. The sample carries about 970,000 distinct CDR3 sequences, roughly half recorded once. Sequencing was carried out using blood. This clonotype originated in a woman aged 55-69 years in good health. The J gene is TRBJ1-1, the V gene TRBV4-3; possible D gene TRBD1, 5 bases. CDR3 in DNA: TGCGCCAGCAGCCGCGGGCCCGGGGGGTTGACTGAAGCTTTCTTT. Its protein product is CASSRGPGGLTEAFF.